This paragraph covers one T cell receptor (beta chain) sequence. Its target is not known. An end of the junction does not agree with germline; a read error may underlie this. This entry comes from a study of identical twins. TCRdb called the 5' RACE reads again in MiXCR, with one record for every CDR3 protein. In the table there are 460,000 or so distinct CDR3 sequences, 14% of which are singletons. Overall study findings and caveats: Without tracking the same donors, conclusions rested on cross-sectional statistical analysis. The presence of invariant MAIT and iNKT cells could partly confound analyses of zero-insertion sequences.

The CDR3 runs to 16 residues. From germline, CDR1 is DFQATT and CDR2 SNEGSKA (reference sequence). The data were also submitted as part of a second study, on yellow fever vaccine responses in identical twins. That study adds: The authors reported partly convergent, partly personalized vaccine responses in identical twins.

V gene TRBV20-1 combines with J gene TRBJ2-1, with 8 bases that match TRBD2. Sequencing was done on a sample of CD4+ T cells sorted from blood. The sequence came from a woman aged 18-35 years in good health. The CDR3 sequence is CCATPPGLGVYNEQFF. The CDR3 DNA follows: TGCTGTGCTACCCCTCCGGGACTAGGGGTCTACAATGAGCAGTTCTTC.